Presented here are 16 T cell receptor beta chains from one specimen sequenced in a study of cytomegalovirus exposure and HLA in healthy donors. PCR employed 60 Vbeta and 13 Jbeta primers. Data came from immunoSEQ multiplex PCR; TCRdb stores just in-frame clones and leaves some out. The sample holds about 150,000 clones, approximately 80% seen once. Material: PBMCs. All receptors derive from a woman between 35 and 50 years old in good health and CMV-seronegative.

The chain is built from TRBV7-6 and TRBJ2-7; 7 nucleotides match TRBD2. The CDR3 runs to 13 residues. Germline CDR1 is SGHVS and CDR2 is FNYEAQ. The V segment lost 2 bases and the J segment 11 bases; nucleotides outside the gene matches: 9. The CDR3 is CASSLYGAGSEYF. The CDR3 DNA sequence: TGTGCCAGCAGCTTATACGGAGCGGGAAGTGAGTACTTC.

CDR3 protein: CASSYTTPLANYGYTF. The CDR3 DNA follows: TGTGCCAGCAGTTACACAACACCACTAGCTAACTATGGCTACACCTTC. The gene calls are TRBV6-5 and TRBJ1-2; D is ambiguous. V was pared by 2 bases and J by 0 bases, with 13 bases between. The CDR3 is 16 residues long. Germline-derived CDR1 and CDR2 are MNHEY and SVGAGI.

This clone was counted only a few times. The CDR3 DNA reads TGTGCCAGCAGCTTAGACCGGTACAGGGCCTACGAGCAGTACTTC. Its protein is CASSLDRYRAYEQYF. The chain combines TRBV7-9 with TRBJ2-7, with D maybe TRBD1 (6 bases). Germline V CDR1 and CDR2: SEHNR, FQNEAQ (reference sequence). The germline V and J ends were trimmed by 1 base and 2 bases, with 12 bases remaining between them. This CDR3 spans 15 amino acids.

The rearrangement joins TRBV2 to TRBJ2-1, with 13 bases fitting TRBD2. V lost 7 bases and J lost 7; bases outside the gene matches: 4. CDR3 length: 14 amino acids. Germline V gene data show CDR1 as SNHLY and CDR2 as FYNNEI. CDR3 bases: TGTGCCAGCACCTGGACTAGCGGGAGTAATGAGCAGTTCTTC. Amino acids: CASTWTSGSNEQFF. Full variable domain (rest looked up from reference TRBV2 and TRBJ2-1): EPEVTQTPSHQVTQMGQEVILRCVPISNHLYFYWYRQILGQKVEFLVSFYNNEISEKSEIFDDQFSVERPDGSNFTLKIRSTKLEDSAMYFCASTWTSGSNEQFFGPGTRLTVL.

This clone is a singleton in its sample. The rearrangement joins TRBV5-6 to TRBJ2-5, with 7 bases identical to TRBD2. The CDR3 is made up of 15 amino acids. Germline V gene sequence: CDR1 SGHDT, CDR2 YYEEEE. Losses at the gene ends were 5 bases for V and 5 bases for J; bases not matched to a gene: 12. For the CDR3, the DNA is TGTGCCAGCAGACCCCGAGGAGCGGGATCTGAGACCCAGTACTTC. Residues: CASRPRGAGSETQYF.

V and J are TRBV28 and TRBJ2-2; weak D call: TRBD2 (5 bases). The CDR3 is 14 amino acids. Deletions cut 7 bases from V and 4 bases from J, with 13 bases between. Germline lookup yields CDR1 MDHEN and CDR2 SYDVKM. The CDR3 DNA reads as TGTGCCAGCAACGAGCCGGGGAGCACCGGGGAGCTGTTTTTT. Protein sequence: CASNEPGSTGELFF. The full variable domain, its missing parts supplied by reference TRBV28 and TRBJ2-2, is DVKVTQSSRYLVKRTGEKVFLECVQDMDHENMFWYRQDPGLGLRLIYFSYDVKMKEKGDIPEGYSVSREKKERFSLILESASTNQTSMYLCASNEPGSTGELFFGEGSRLTVL.

This clone was found once. The V call is TRBV6-1, the J call TRBJ2-2; 8 bases are a match to TRBD2. Germline loops: CDR1 MNHNS, CDR2 SASEGT. The CDR3 is 14 amino acids. The V segment lost 8 bases and the J segment 3 bases; nucleotides outside the gene matches: 5. The CDR3 reads CASVGGEDTGELFF. In DNA, the CDR3 is TGTGCCAGCGTCGGGGGGGAAGACACCGGGGAGCTGTTTTTT.

This clone was counted a single time. A junction end diverges from the germline sequence, so it may reflect a read error. In DNA form, the CDR3 reads TGTTCCAGCACCCCTCCCCCCCCCGTTAGCTCCTACGAGCAGTACTTC. Translated, it gives CSSTPPPPVSSYEQYF. The chain couples TRBV7-9 to TRBJ2-7, with D uncertain. Germline V gene data show CDR1 as SEHNR and CDR2 as FQNEAQ (reference sequence). The length of the CDR3 is 16 residues.

The chain recombines TRBV7-6 with TRBJ2-5; D may be TRBD2 (5 bases). This CDR3 is 16 amino acids long. Germline-derived CDR1 and CDR2 are SGHVS and FNYEAQ. Trimming shortened V by 5 bases and J by 1 base, and 17 bases separated the two germline ends. Written as DNA, the CDR3 is TGTGCCAGCAGCGTAAGATTTAAGCGGAGCCAAGAGACCCAGTACTTC. Translated, it gives CASSVRFKRSQETQYF.

Only a few counts were recorded for this clone. The chain combines TRBV28 with TRBJ1-2; a possible D gene is TRBD1 (6 bases). The CDR3 is 14 residues long. The V gene's germline CDR1 is MDHEN and CDR2 SYDVKM. V dropped 3 bases and J dropped 6 bases, with 14 bases sitting between them. The CDR3 reads CASSFYREWNGYTF. The DNA of the CDR3 is TGTGCCAGCAGTTTTTACAGGGAGTGGAATGGCTACACCTTC.

Here the CDR3 DNA reads TGTGCCTGGAGTGGGACAGGTAGCTCCTACAATGAGCAGTTCTTC. Amino acids: CAWSGTGSSYNEQFF. The V gene is TRBV30, the J gene TRBJ2-1, with 7 bases aligning to TRBD1. CDR1 and CDR2 (germline): GTSNPN, SVGIG (reference sequence). V lost 1 base and J lost 0; bases outside the gene matches: 3. This CDR3 has 15 amino acids.

In the case of this clone: The junction shows a germline mismatch at one end, possibly a read error. Other DNA variants within this sample encode the same CDR3. The rearrangement uses TRBV5-6 and TRBJ1-6, with 7 bases aligning to TRBD1. This CDR3 has 15 amino acids. Per germline, CDR1 SGHDT and CDR2 YYEEEE. CDR3 DNA sequence: TGTGCTAGCAGAATTACCGGGACAGATAATTCACCCCTCCACTTT. It is translated as CASRITGTDNSPLHF.

The chain couples TRBV5-4 to TRBJ2-2; no clear D. The CDR3 length is 12 residues. Germline values: CDR1 SGHNT, CDR2 YYREEE (reference sequence). V was clipped by 6 bases and J by 7 bases, with 10 bases between them. CDR3 sequence reads: CASTYRGGELFF. CDR3 coding DNA: TGTGCCAGCACCTACCGTGGCGGGGAGCTGTTTTTT.

The chain couples TRBV14 to TRBJ1-4; weak D call: TRBD1 (5 bases). This CDR3 has 15 residues. Germline V gene data show CDR1 as SGHDN and CDR2 as FVKESK. Trimming removed 0 bases from V and 7 bases from J, with 12 bases in between. CDR3 protein: CASSQEWGVSEKLFF. CDR3 coding DNA: TGTGCCAGCAGCCAAGAATGGGGGGTTAGTGAAAAACTGTTTTTT.

This clone was counted between two and nine times. The V and J genes are TRBV6-6 and TRBJ1-5; the match to TRBD1 covers 7 bases. The junction had 5 bases not matched to a gene; V was cut back by 5 bases and J by 7 bases. CDR3 length: 13 residues. Germline V CDR1 and CDR2: MNHNY, SVGAGI (reference sequence). This CDR3 is CASSLQGTQPQHF. Here the CDR3 DNA reads TGTGCCAGCAGTCTACAGGGGACGCAGCCCCAGCATTTT.

A few counts support this clone. This chain joins TRBV6-5 and TRBJ2-7, with TRBD1 identical over 9 bases. V gave up 5 bases and J gave up 6 bases; unmatched junction bases: 5. CDR1 and CDR2 (germline): MNHEY, SVGAGI. CDR3 length equals 13 residues. CDR3 sequence (DNA): TGTGCCAGCAGTGCGGGACAGGGTAGCGAGCAGTACTTC. Translated: CASSAGQGSEQYF.